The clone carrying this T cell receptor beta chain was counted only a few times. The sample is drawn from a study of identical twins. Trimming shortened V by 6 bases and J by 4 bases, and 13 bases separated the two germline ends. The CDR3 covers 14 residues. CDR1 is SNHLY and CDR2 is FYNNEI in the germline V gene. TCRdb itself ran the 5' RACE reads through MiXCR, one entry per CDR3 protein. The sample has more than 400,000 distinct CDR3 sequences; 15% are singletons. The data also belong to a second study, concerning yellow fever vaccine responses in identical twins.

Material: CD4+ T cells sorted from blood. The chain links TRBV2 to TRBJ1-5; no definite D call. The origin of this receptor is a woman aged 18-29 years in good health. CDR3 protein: CASSTTMGNQPQHF. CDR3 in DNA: TGTGCCAGCAGCACAACTATGGGAAATCAGCCCCAGCATTTT.